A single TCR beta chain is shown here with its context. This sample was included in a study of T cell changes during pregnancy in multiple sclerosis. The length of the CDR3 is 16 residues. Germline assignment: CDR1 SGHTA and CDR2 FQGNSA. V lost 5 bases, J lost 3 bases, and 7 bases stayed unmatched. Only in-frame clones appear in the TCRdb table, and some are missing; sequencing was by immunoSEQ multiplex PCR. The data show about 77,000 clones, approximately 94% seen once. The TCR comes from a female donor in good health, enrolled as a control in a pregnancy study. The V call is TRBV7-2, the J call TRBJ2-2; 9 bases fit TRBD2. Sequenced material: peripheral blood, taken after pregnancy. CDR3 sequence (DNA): TGTGCCAGCAGCCAGTCTAGCGGGGAGTACACCGGGGAGCTGTTTTTT. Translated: CASSQSSGEYTGELFF.